Below are 7 T cell receptor beta chains sequenced from a single sample in a study of blood T cell repertoires in COVID-19. Using immunoSEQ multiplex PCR, the repertoire was profiled, and TCRdb retains in-frame clones only, with some absent. The data contain hundreds of thousands of clones, around 80% of them singletons. Sequences were obtained from PBMCs or T cells enriched from blood (not recorded which). The source is a man aged 30-40 years with acute COVID-19.

J is TRBJ2-2 and V is TRBV30; no clear D gene. CDR1 is GTSNPN and CDR2 is SVGIG in the germline V gene (reference sequence). This CDR3 spans 17 amino acids. V gave up 2 bases and J gave up 1 base, with 17 bases separating them. The DNA of the CDR3 is TGTGCCTGGAGTCCCCCGCGACTGGCGCTGAACACCGGGGAGCTGTTTTTT. It translates to CAWSPPRLALNTGELFF.

The chain recombines TRBV14 with TRBJ1-3; weak D call: TRBD1 (5 bases). With 2 bases removed from V and 1 base from J, the gap between germline ends came to 9 bases. CDR1 and CDR2 from the germline V gene are SGHDN and FVKESK. The CDR3 has 15 residues. The DNA for the CDR3 is TGTGCCAGCAGCCAAAGAGCAGGGTCTGGAAACACCATATATTTT. Its protein product is CASSQRAGSGNTIYF.

V usage is TRBV7-7 and J usage is TRBJ2-3; 8 bases line up with TRBD1. Germline assignment: CDR1 SSHAT and CDR2 FNYEAQ (reference sequence). The CDR3 runs to 15 residues. Unmatched junction bases numbered 6, after V lost 5 bases and J lost 2 bases. The CDR3 region is CASSPDRGITDTQYF. The CDR3 nucleotides are TGTGCCAGCAGCCCTGACAGGGGCATCACAGATACGCAGTATTTT. Supplemented by reference TRBV7-7 and TRBJ2-3, the full variable domain reads GAGVSQSPRYKVTKRGQDVTLRCDPISSHATLYWYQQALGQGPEFLTYFNYEAQPDKSGLPSDRFSAERPEGSISTLTIQRTEQRDSAMYRCASSPDRGITDTQYFGPGTRLTVL.

This clone was detected once. The rearrangement joins TRBV2 to TRBJ1-1; no definite D call. CDR1 SNHLY and CDR2 FYNNEI come from the germline V gene. This CDR3 region has 13 residues. V lost 9 bases, J lost 1 base, and 12 bases lay in between. CDR3 bases: TGTGCCAGTATCCGTTTTCCGAACACTGAAGCTTTCTTT. Translated, it gives CASIRFPNTEAFF.

V gene TRBV5-4 combines with J gene TRBJ1-3, with no clear D. The CDR3 loop spans 16 amino acids. V lost 1 base and J 0 bases, leaving 11 bases between the germline ends. Germline assignment: CDR1 SGHNT and CDR2 YYREEE (reference sequence). CDR3 coding DNA: TGTGCCAGCAGCTTGTCGGCAGGTTTCTCTGGAAACACCATATATTTT. The encoded protein is CASSLSAGFSGNTIYF.

The chain uses TRBV7-3 and TRBJ2-1, with 8 bases that match TRBD1. Germline V gene sequence: CDR1 SGHTA, CDR2 FQGTGA. The CDR3 extends over 18 amino acids. V shed 2 bases and J 5 bases; nucleotides not matched to a gene: 14. CDR3 nucleotide sequence: TGTGCCAGCAGCTTAGACGGCAGGGGGCTCTCGTTTAACAATGAGCAGTTCTTC. Protein: CASSLDGRGLSFNNEQFF.

V usage is TRBV12-5 and J usage is TRBJ1-5, with 8 bases fitting TRBD1. The CDR3 runs to 18 residues. V dropped 4 bases and J dropped 5; count of bases not matched to a gene: 16. The germline CDR1 and CDR2 sequences are LGHNT and FRNRAP. The CDR3 DNA reads as TGTGCTAGTGGTTACAAACAAGACAGGGGCAATCCTGATCAGCCCCAGCATTTT. This sequence encodes CASGYKQDRGNPDQPQHF.